Following are 25 T cell receptor beta chains from one sample sequenced in a study of OX40 agonist ivuxolimab in advanced cancers. Assay: immunoSEQ multiplex PCR; the TCRdb copy retains only in-frame clones and omits some. The data show 60,000 to 85,000 clones, with 90% to 95% seen just once and 20% held by the top ten. This material consisted of CD4+ or CD8+ T cells sorted from blood, taken in a trial of the OX40 agonist ivuxolimab. The receptor set was obtained from an adult with an advanced solid tumor such as melanoma, head and neck, liver or kidney cancer.

The chain combines TRBV6-5 with TRBJ2-7, with D possibly TRBD2 on 6 matching bases. CDR1 and CDR2 from the germline V gene are MNHEY and SVGAGI. Trimming cost V 2 bases and J 3 bases, with 8 bases left between them. The CDR3 has 13 residues. CDR3 in amino acids: CASSYQGLYEQYF. The CDR3 DNA sequence: TGTGCCAGCAGTTACCAGGGACTCTACGAGCAGTACTTC.

V gene TRBV27 combines with J gene TRBJ1-2, with 12 positions matching TRBD1. Germline assignment: CDR1 MNHEY and CDR2 SMNVEV (reference sequence). This CDR3 comprises 15 residues. V gave up 5 bases and J gave up 4 bases; unmatched junction bases: 5. Here the CDR3 DNA reads TGTGCCAGCAGTCCGGGGACAGGGGGCGGCTATGGCTACACCTTC. Translated: CASSPGTGGGYGYTF.

This chain joins TRBV27 and TRBJ2-3, with D possibly matching TRBD2 (5 bases). The germline gives CDR1 MNHEY, CDR2 SMNVEV (reference sequence). The CDR3 runs 15 residues. Deletions cut 4 bases from V and 5 bases from J, with 16 bases between. CDR3 protein: CASSSLVSRGDTQYF. DNA of the CDR3: TGTGCCAGCAGTTCATTAGTGAGTCGGGGAGATACGCAGTATTTT.

The J gene is TRBJ1-5, the V gene TRBV27; D remains ambiguous. CDR1 and CDR2 from the germline V gene are MNHEY and SMNVEV (reference sequence). V was trimmed by 2 bases and J by 2 bases, leaving 10 bases between them. The CDR3 has 15 residues. The CDR3 is CASSLVYLGNQPQHF. DNA for the CDR3: TGTGCCAGCAGTTTAGTTTACCTTGGCAATCAGCCCCAGCATTTT.

J is TRBJ1-3 and V is TRBV11-1; maybe TRBD1 (6 bases). V lost 5 bases, J lost 0 bases, and 8 bases lay in between. This CDR3 region has 14 residues. Germline values: CDR1 SGHAT, CDR2 FQDESV (reference sequence). CDR3 sequence reads: CASSRDISGNTIYF. The CDR3 DNA sequence: TGTGCCAGCAGCAGGGACATCTCTGGAAACACCATATATTTT.

The CDR3 here is CASSYSENYGYTF. The CDR3 DNA reads TGTGCCAGCAGTTACTCGGAAAACTATGGCTACACCTTC. The chain uses TRBV6-5 and TRBJ1-2; no clear D. This CDR3 is 13 amino acids long. CDR1 is MNHEY and CDR2 is SVGAGI in the germline V gene. The germline V and J ends were trimmed by 0 bases and 2 bases, with 4 bases remaining between them.

The chain has TRBV12-5 and TRBJ1-5, with D perhaps TRBD1 (6 bases). Germline CDR1 is LGHNT and CDR2 is FRNRAP. The CDR3 extends over 17 amino acids. V was pared by 3 bases and J by 3 bases, with 18 bases between. The CDR3 protein is CASGFDPATGFNQPQHF. The CDR3 coding sequence is TGTGCTAGTGGTTTCGACCCTGCGACAGGCTTCAATCAGCCCCAGCATTTT.

In DNA form, the CDR3 reads TGTGCCAGCAGCTTAGGGACAGGGGGCGCGACCGGGGAGCTGTTTTTT. Amino acids: CASSLGTGGATGELFF. The chain uses TRBV7-8 and TRBJ2-2, with 11 bases matching TRBD1. Germline CDR1 reads SGHVS; CDR2 reads FQNEAQ. After removal of 1 base from V and 5 bases from J, the junction contained 3 bases not matched to a gene. The CDR3 runs 16 residues.

The rearrangement links TRBV9 to TRBJ2-7; 10 bases are shared with TRBD2. CDR1 and CDR2 (germline): SGDLS, YYNGEE. V dropped 2 bases and J dropped 5; count of bases not matched to a gene: 1. The length of the CDR3 is 13 residues. The CDR3 DNA reads as TGTGCCAGCAGCGTCACTAGCGGGAACGAGCAGTACTTC. This translates into CASSVTSGNEQYF.

This clone was observed once. This chain connects TRBV10-3 to TRBJ1-1; D call uncertain. CDR1 is ENHRY and CDR2 is SYGVKD in the germline V gene. Trimming took 6 bases from V and 4 from J, leaving 6 bases between them. The CDR3 loop spans 11 amino acids. This CDR3 is CAIRDGTEAFF. CDR3 nucleotide sequence: TGTGCCATCAGGGATGGCACTGAAGCTTTCTTT.

The chain is built from TRBV7-6 and TRBJ2-5, with 8 bases identical to TRBD2. CDR3 length equals 15 residues. From germline, CDR1 is SGHVS and CDR2 FNYEAQ. Losses at the gene ends were 5 bases for V and 1 base for J; bases not matched to a gene: 6. Written as DNA, the CDR3 is TGTGCCAGCAGCCTGTCGGGGGGGCCCCAAGAGACCCAGTACTTC. This encodes CASSLSGGPQETQYF.

The chain joins TRBV4-3 to TRBJ2-3; perhaps TRBD1 as D (6 bases). Germline-derived CDR1 and CDR2 are LGHNA and YSLEER. Trimming removed 4 bases at V and 6 bases at J, with 14 bases between. CDR3 length equals 14 residues. The CDR3 nucleotides read TGCGCCAGCAGCCCGACCCAAACAGGGGATACGCAGTATTTT. Protein: CASSPTQTGDTQYF.

The chain carries TRBV20-1 and TRBJ2-7; D ambiguous. Deletions cut 2 bases from V and 1 base from J, with 0 bases between. From germline, CDR1 is DFQATT and CDR2 SNEGSKA (reference sequence). This CDR3 is 10 amino acids long. The chain's CDR3 is CSARSYEQYF. The DNA of the CDR3 is TGCAGTGCTAGATCCTACGAGCAGTACTTC.

J is TRBJ2-1 and V is TRBV11-2; no firm D call. CDR3 size: 14 residues. V was shortened by 5 bases and J by 3 bases, with 11 bases between the two germline ends. Germline V gene sequence: CDR1 SGHAT, CDR2 FQNNGV. The CDR3 sequence: CASSRPPDYNEQFF. In DNA form, the CDR3 reads TGTGCCAGCAGCCGGCCACCCGACTACAATGAGCAGTTCTTC.

This clone was found once. J is TRBJ1-1 and V is TRBV4-3, with D tentatively TRBD1 (5 bases). V shed 0 bases and J shed 1 base, with 9 bases lying between them. Germline values: CDR1 LGHNA, CDR2 YSLEER. The CDR3 covers 15 residues. CDR3 sequence (DNA): TGCGCCAGCAGCCAAGACGGGGCATGGAACACTGAAGCTTTCTTT. Translating it yields CASSQDGAWNTEAFF.

The chain is built from TRBV29-1 and TRBJ2-3; 7 positions match TRBD1. J was trimmed by 3 bases and V by 1 base; bases with no gene match: 4. The CDR3 covers 14 residues. CDR1 SQVTM and CDR2 ANQGSEA come from the germline V gene. CDR3 nucleotide sequence: TGCAGCGTTGAAGTATACAGGGGAACAGATACGCAGTATTTT. Residues: CSVEVYRGTDTQYF.

This sequence joins TRBV2 and TRBJ1-5; D uncertain. Germline-derived CDR1 and CDR2 are SNHLY and FYNNEI. Trimming left V 5 bases short and J 0 bases short, with 14 bases between. The CDR3 is made up of 16 amino acids. CDR3 sequence (DNA): TGTGCCAGCAGTAAAGTTCACATAGATAGCAATCAGCCCCAGCATTTT. As protein: CASSKVHIDSNQPQHF.

The chain combines TRBV9 with TRBJ2-5, with TRBD2 matching over 8 bases. CDR1 SGDLS and CDR2 YYNGEE come from the germline V gene. This CDR3 contains 15 residues. The junction had 4 bases not matched to a gene; V was cut back by 2 bases and J by 1 base. For the CDR3, the DNA is TGTGCCAGCAGCGTGATCGGGGGGGCCCAAGAGACCCAGTACTTC. It specifies CASSVIGGAQETQYF.

The chain employs TRBV9 and TRBJ2-5; D unclear. The J call is uncertain, as TRBJ2-7 better fits the DNA end. This CDR3 is 15 amino acids long. Germline CDR1 SGDLS, CDR2 YYNGEE. DNA of the CDR3: TGTGCCAGCAGCGTAGATATAGGCAGCATCTACGAGCAGTACTTC. It encodes CASSVDIGSIYEQYF.

The chain employs TRBV10-1 and TRBJ1-3, with D hard to call. CDR3 length equals 13 residues. The V end was cut by 6 bases, the J end by 0 bases, with 6 bases between. Germline values: CDR1 WNHNN, CDR2 SYGVQD (reference sequence). CDR3 residues: CASRDNSGNTIYF. The CDR3 nucleotides read TGCGCCAGCAGGGATAACTCTGGAAACACCATATATTTT.

The chain has TRBV11-3 and TRBJ2-1; 7 bases map to TRBD2. The V gene's germline CDR1 is SGHNT and CDR2 YENEEA. This CDR3 has 14 amino acids. V shed 5 bases and J 7 bases; nucleotides not matched to a gene: 8. Written as DNA, the CDR3 is TGTGCCAGCAGCCTTGGGGGAGGGAGGAATGAGCAGTTCTTC. Translated, it gives CASSLGGGRNEQFF.

The V and J genes are TRBV6-5 and TRBJ1-2, with 12 bases that match TRBD1. This CDR3 has 15 amino acids. Germline CDR1 and CDR2: MNHEY and SVGAGI. V shed 6 bases and J 6 bases; nucleotides not matched to a gene: 8. Here the CDR3 DNA reads TGTGCCAGCAGCCAGGGACAGGGGGCCTCGGATGGCTACACCTTC. Translation gives CASSQGQGASDGYTF.

The chain combines TRBV5-4 with TRBJ2-7, with 7 bases identical to TRBD1. There are 18 residues in the CDR3. The germline V gene has CDR1 SGHNT and CDR2 YYREEE (reference sequence). With 4 bases clipped from V and 1 base from J, the junction kept 17 bases outside the gene matches. The CDR3 coding sequence is TGTGCCAGCAGCCGCCGTCTTTGGGACAGTCTACTTTCCTACGAGCAGTACTTC. Translated: CASSRRLWDSLLSYEQYF.

The chain carries TRBV10-3 and TRBJ2-7; TRBD1 might be the D (6 bases). Germline CDR1 is ENHRY and CDR2 is SYGVKD. Trimming took 0 bases from V and 2 from J, leaving 11 bases between them. The CDR3 has 15 residues. CDR3 loop: CAISESGRGTYEQYF. DNA of the CDR3: TGTGCCATCAGTGAGTCAGGCAGGGGAACCTACGAGCAGTACTTC.

CDR3: CATSRDGGQGDGYTF. Here the CDR3 DNA reads TGTGCCACCAGCAGAGATGGGGGACAGGGGGATGGCTACACCTTC. This chain uses TRBV15 with TRBJ1-2; 11 nucleotides line up with TRBD1. The V and J ends lost 0 bases and 6 bases, in that order; junction bases with no gene match: 3. Germline-derived CDR1 and CDR2 are LNHNV and YYDKDF (reference sequence). The CDR3 extends over 15 amino acids.